This T cell receptor beta chain was identified in a study of CD8 T cells in ankylosing spondylitis. Regarding the study as a whole: Ankylosing spondylitis blood appeared to be characterized by a TCR beta motif of under ten highly homologous variants. Reactive arthritis synovial fluid and blood were previously reported to contain some motif variants. From matched ankylosing spondylitis synovial fluid, disease-linked clones were reportedly recovered at significantly enriched levels.

About this clonotype: Its antigen remains unknown.

This CDR3 region has 15 residues. Trimming at V came to 6 bases and at J to 0 bases, leaving 8 bases not matched to a gene. TCR beta libraries were made by quantitative 5'-RACE with molecular barcodes. TCRdb independently ran MiXCR on the 5' RACE reads; one entry per CDR3 protein. Seen here are a few hundred thousand distinct CDR3 sequences, approximately 22% observed once, and the top ten hold around 12%. This TCR derives from a male donor with ankylosing spondylitis or in good health (not recorded which). The sequenced material came from blood, either unsorted or a sorted T cell fraction (not recorded which). The rearrangement uses TRBV12-3 or TRBV12-4 and TRBJ2-7; 7 bases align to TRBD2. CDR3 nucleotide sequence: TGTGCCAGCAGCCTTACATGGACTAGCTCCTACGAGCAGTACTTC. This sequence encodes CASSLTWTSSYEQYF.